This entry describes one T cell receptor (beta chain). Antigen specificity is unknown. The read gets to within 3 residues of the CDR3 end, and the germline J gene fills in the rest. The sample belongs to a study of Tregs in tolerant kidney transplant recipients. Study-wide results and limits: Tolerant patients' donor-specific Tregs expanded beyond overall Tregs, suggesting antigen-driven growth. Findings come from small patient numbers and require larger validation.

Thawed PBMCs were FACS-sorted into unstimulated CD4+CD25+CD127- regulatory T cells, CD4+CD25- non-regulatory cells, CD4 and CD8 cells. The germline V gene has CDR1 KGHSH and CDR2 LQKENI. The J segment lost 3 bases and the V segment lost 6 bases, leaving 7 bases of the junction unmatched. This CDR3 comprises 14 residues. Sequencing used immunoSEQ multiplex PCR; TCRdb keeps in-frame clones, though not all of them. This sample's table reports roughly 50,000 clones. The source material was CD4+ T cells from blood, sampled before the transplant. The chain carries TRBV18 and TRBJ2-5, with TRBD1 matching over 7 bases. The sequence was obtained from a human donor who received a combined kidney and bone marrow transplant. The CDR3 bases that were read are TGTGCCAGCTCGTATCGGGACAGAAAAGAGACC. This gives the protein CASSYRDRKET. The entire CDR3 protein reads CASSYRDRKETQYF. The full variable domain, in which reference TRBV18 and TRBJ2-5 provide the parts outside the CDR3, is NAGVMQNPRHLVRRRGQEARLRCSPMKGHSHVYWYRQLPEEGLKFMVYLQKENIIDESGMPKERFSAEFPKEGPSILRIQQVVRGDSAAYFCASSYRDRKETQYFGPGTRLLVL.